This entry is about one TCR beta chain. Clones were read by immunoSEQ multiplex PCR, and TCRdb kept only the in-frame ones, dropping some. There are 300,000 to 400,000 clones in the sample; 92% occur only once, and under 4% lies in the top ten. CDR1 SGHDT and CDR2 YYEEEE come from the germline V gene. This CDR3 has 16 residues. Trimming left V 4 bases short and J 4 bases short, with 20 bases between. The data stem from a study of Ad26.COV2.S vaccination and SARS-CoV-2 variants. The sample was peripheral blood, taken after recovery from COVID-19. This TCR was recovered from a human donor who had recovered from COVID-19. The chain links TRBV5-6 to TRBJ1-1; D uncertain. CDR3 DNA sequence: TGTGCCAGCAGCCCATATCCGGGCGCCGAGGGCACTGAAGCTTTCTTT. Translating it yields CASSPYPGAEGTEAFF.